The 3 T cell receptor beta chains listed next were all sequenced from one sample in a study of somatic mutations in cytotoxic T cells in rheumatoid arthritis. This table comes from immunoSEQ multiplex PCR, and its TCRdb copy is limited to in-frame clones, with some not included. The sample has 14,000 or so clones; about four fifths are singletons. The sample taken for sequencing was CD8+ T cells sorted from blood. The receptors originated from an adult with rheumatoid arthritis.

The rearrangement links TRBV4-1 to TRBJ2-7; D not resolved. This CDR3 is 16 amino acids long. The V gene lost 1 base and the J gene lost 0 bases, with 13 bases spanning the gap. Germline V gene lookup returns CDR1 MGHRA and CDR2 YSYEKL. CDR3 in DNA: TGCGCCAGCAGCCAAGGAAGTGGCCCTAGCTCCTACGAGCAGTACTTC. Amino acids: CASSQGSGPSSYEQYF.

The CDR3, as DNA: TGTGCCAGCTCAGTAGCGGGGGACCTCTACAATGAGCAGTTCTTC. This codes for CASSVAGDLYNEQFF. The chain employs TRBV18 and TRBJ2-1, with 9 nucleotides matching TRBD2. This CDR3 is 15 amino acids long. The germline CDR1 and CDR2 sequences are KGHSH and LQKENI. Trimming removed 5 bases from V and 3 bases from J; junction bases left unmatched: 5.

This clone was picked up a small number of times. The chain joins TRBV11-1 to TRBJ1-1; no clear D. This CDR3 is built from 15 residues. V lost 1 base to trimming and J lost 4 bases, with 13 bases between them. Germline assignment: CDR1 SGHAT and CDR2 FQDESV (reference sequence). The CDR3 DNA follows: TGTGCCAGCAGCTTAGGGCGGTCCCATGGCACTGAAGCTTTCTTT. Translation gives CASSLGRSHGTEAFF.